These T cell receptor beta chains were read from a single sample in a study of chemoradiotherapy in HPV16-positive cancers. Profiling relied on immunoSEQ multiplex PCR, and the TCRdb table lists in-frame clones only, not all of them. The sample lists over 2,000 clones; 89% were seen once. The sequencing used tumor tissue, collected from a patient who underwent chemoradiotherapy. These TCRs come from a human donor with HPV-associated anogenital cancer. The CDR3 runs from the conserved cysteine through the conserved F or W. The D gene is left open where the match is weak. Clone size is given for some rows only: seen once, a few or many times, or a class if the clone is expanded.

CASSQDGRETQYF,TGTGCCAGCAGCCAAGATGGGAGAGAGACCCAGTACTTC,TRBV4-2,TRBJ2-5,.,.
CASSQDPMTLAYEQYF,TGCGCCAGCAGCCAAGATCCCATGACTCTTGCCTACGAGCAGTACTTC,TRBV4-3,TRBJ2-7,.,.
CASSSTARGGRGYGYTF,TGTGCCAGCAGTTCTACCGCTAGAGGGGGGCGCGGCTATGGCTACACCTTC,TRBV28,TRBJ1-2,.,.
CASGWNTEAFF,TGTGCCAGCGGCTGGAACACTGAAGCTTTCTTT,TRBV6-5,TRBJ1-1,.,.
CASSYSSGAPGQPQHF,TGTGCCAGCAGTTACTCGAGTGGAGCCCCAGGGCAGCCCCAGCATTTT,TRBV6-6,TRBJ1-5,.,.
CASRGGGPTGELFF,TGTGCCAGCAGAGGCGGGGGGCCCACCGGGGAGCTGTTTTTT,TRBV27,TRBJ2-2,TRBD2,once
CASSPHTGTYGYTF,TGTGCCAGCAGCCCCCACACAGGGACCTATGGCTACACCTTC,TRBV5-4,TRBJ1-2,.,.
CASSLDRVSGANVLTF,TGTGCCAGCAGCTTAGACAGAGTCTCTGGGGCCAACGTCCTGACTTTC,TRBV7-9,TRBJ2-6,.,.
CAIRGDRDNEQFF,TGTGCCATCAGAGGGGACAGGGACAATGAGCAGTTCTTC,TRBV10-3,TRBJ2-1,TRBD1,.
CASSRAQGRAGNTIYF,TGTGCCAGTAGTAGGGCCCAGGGAAGAGCTGGAAACACCATATATTTT,TRBV19,TRBJ1-3,.,.
CASSLGAGGLTGELFF,TGTGCCAGCAGCCTTGGGGCGGGGGGGCTCACCGGGGAGCTGTTTTTT,TRBV27,TRBJ2-2,TRBD2,.
CASSLQGFSNQPQHF,TGTGCCAGCAGCCTACAGGGTTTTAGCAATCAGCCCCAGCATTTT,TRBV5-8,TRBJ1-5,.,.
CAWARDRHLLAYEQYF,TGTGCCTGGGCCCGGGACAGGCATCTTCTTGCCTACGAGCAGTACTTC,TRBV30,TRBJ2-7,TRBD1,.
CASSQKDRAPLVGGYRAKNIQYF,TGTGCCAGCAGCCAAAAGGACAGGGCTCCGTTGGTTGGCGGATATAGGGCCAAAAACATTCAGTACTTC,TRBV4-2,TRBJ2-4,TRBD1,.
CASSYQGSGYTF,TGTGCCAGCAGCTATCAGGGGTCTGGCTACACCTTC,TRBV5-5,TRBJ1-2,.,.
CASSNEGGWDTEAFF,TGTGCCAGTAGTAACGAGGGTGGCTGGGACACTGAAGCTTTCTTT,TRBV19,TRBJ1-1,.,.
CAWREADRDNSPLHF,TGTGCCTGGAGAGAAGCGGACAGGGATAATTCACCCCTCCACTTT,TRBV30,TRBJ1-6,TRBD1,.